This T cell receptor beta chain is from a study of T cell responses to AZD1222 COVID-19 vaccine. General study results and limits: Reportedly, nearly half the spike-specific TCRs target unmutated variant regions.

The CDR3 spans 11 residues. Germline V gene sequence: CDR1 ENHRY, CDR2 SYGVKD. V lost 10 bases, J lost 5 bases, and 12 bases lay in between. A note on this clone: Its antigen is currently unknown.

The protocol was immunoSEQ multiplex PCR, while the TCRdb copy is restricted to in-frame clones and leaves out a portion. The profile shows 94,000 or so clones, 89% of them singletons. The specimen comprised peripheral blood, sampled on day 0 of AZD1222 vaccination. The chain is built from TRBV10-3 and TRBJ2-7; D is uncertain. The origin of this receptor is an adult in good health. CDR3 region: CANPRHDEQYF. The CDR3 DNA reads TGTGCCAACCCTCGGCACGACGAGCAGTACTTC.